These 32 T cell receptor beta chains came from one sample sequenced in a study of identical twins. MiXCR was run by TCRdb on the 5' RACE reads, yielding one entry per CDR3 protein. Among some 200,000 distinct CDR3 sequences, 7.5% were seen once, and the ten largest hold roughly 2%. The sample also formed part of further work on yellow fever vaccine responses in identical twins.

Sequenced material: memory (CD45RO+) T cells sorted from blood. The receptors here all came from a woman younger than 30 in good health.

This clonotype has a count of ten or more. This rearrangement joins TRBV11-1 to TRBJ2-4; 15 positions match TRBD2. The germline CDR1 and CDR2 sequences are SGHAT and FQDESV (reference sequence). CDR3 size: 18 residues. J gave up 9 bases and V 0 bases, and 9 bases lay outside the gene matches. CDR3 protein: CASSLAAGTSGRTSIQYF. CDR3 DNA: TGTGCCAGCAGCTTAGCGGCCGGGACTAGCGGGAGGACAAGCATTCAGTACTTC.

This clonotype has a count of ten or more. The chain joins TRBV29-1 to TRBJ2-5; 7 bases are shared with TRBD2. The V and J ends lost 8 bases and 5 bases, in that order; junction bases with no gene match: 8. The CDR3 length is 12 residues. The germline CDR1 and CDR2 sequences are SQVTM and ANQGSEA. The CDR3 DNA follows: TGCAGCCGACGGACTAGTGGGGAGACCCAGTACTTC. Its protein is CSRRTSGETQYF.

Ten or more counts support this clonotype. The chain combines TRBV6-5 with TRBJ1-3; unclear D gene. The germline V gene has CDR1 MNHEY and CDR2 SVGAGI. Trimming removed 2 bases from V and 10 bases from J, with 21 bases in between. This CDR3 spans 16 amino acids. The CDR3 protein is CASSYGNEGSRGTIYF. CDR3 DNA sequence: TGTGCCAGCAGTTACGGCAACGAAGGCTCACGGGGAACCATATATTTT.

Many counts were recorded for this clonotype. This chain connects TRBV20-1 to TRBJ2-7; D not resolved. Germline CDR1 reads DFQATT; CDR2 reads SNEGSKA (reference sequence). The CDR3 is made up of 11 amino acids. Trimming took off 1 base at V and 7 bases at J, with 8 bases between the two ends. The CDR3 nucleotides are TGCAGTGCTAGAGGGGAACGGGAGCAGTACTTC. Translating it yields CSARGEREQYF.

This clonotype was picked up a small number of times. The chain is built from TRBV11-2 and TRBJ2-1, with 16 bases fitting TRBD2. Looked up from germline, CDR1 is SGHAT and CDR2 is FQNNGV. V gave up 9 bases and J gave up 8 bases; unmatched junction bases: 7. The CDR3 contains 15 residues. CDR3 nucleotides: TGTGCCAGTACCGTGGGACTAGCGGGGGGGGATGAGCAGTTCTTC. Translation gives CASTVGLAGGDEQFF.

The CDR3 is CASSVGFGGLNTGELFF. In DNA, the CDR3 is TGTGCCAGCAGCGTAGGTTTCGGGGGGTTGAACACCGGGGAGCTGTTTTTT. The chain employs TRBV9 and TRBJ2-2, with 7 bases fitting TRBD2. The CDR3 extends over 17 amino acids. Germline V gives CDR1 SGDLS, CDR2 YYNGEE. V gave up 0 bases and J gave up 1 base; unmatched junction bases: 6.

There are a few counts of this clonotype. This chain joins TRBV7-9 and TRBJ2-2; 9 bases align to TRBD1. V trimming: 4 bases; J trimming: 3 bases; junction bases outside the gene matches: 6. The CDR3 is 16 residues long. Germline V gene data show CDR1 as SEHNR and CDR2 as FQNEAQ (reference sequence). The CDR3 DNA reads TGTGCCAGCAGCTCCGGACAGGGGTCTGACACCGGGGAGCTGTTTTTT. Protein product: CASSSGQGSDTGELFF.

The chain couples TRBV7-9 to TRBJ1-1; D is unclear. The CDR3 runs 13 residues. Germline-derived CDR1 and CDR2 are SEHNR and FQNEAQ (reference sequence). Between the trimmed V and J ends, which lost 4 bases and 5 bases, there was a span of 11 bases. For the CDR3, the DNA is TGTGCCAGCAGCTGGGGAGAGAAAACTGAAGCTTTCTTT. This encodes CASSWGEKTEAFF.

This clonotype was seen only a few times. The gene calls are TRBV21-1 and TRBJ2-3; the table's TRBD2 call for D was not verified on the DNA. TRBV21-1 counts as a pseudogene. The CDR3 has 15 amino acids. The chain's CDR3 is CASSGLAGSTDTQYF. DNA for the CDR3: TGTGCCAGCAGCGGACTAGCGGGGAGCACAGATACGCAGTATTTT.

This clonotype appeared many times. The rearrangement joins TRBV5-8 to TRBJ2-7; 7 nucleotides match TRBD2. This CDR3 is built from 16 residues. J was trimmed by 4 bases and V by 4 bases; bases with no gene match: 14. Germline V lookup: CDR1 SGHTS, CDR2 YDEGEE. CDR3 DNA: TGTGCCAGCAGCAGAACAATCCGGGGGGAGCTGTACGAGCAGTACTTC. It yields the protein CASSRTIRGELYEQYF. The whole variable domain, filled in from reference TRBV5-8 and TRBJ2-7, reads EAGVTQSPTHLIKTRGQQATLRCSPISGHTSVYWYQQALGLGLQFLLWYDEGEERNRGNFPPRFSGRQFPNYSSELNVNALELEDSALYLCASSRTIRGELYEQYFGPGTRLTVT.

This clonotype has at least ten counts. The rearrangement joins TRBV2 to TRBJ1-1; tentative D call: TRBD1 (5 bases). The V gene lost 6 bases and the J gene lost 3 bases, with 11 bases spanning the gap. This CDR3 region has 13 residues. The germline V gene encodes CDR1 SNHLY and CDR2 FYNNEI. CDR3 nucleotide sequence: TGTGCCAGCAGCCCCGGACAATACACTGAAGCTTTCTTT. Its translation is CASSPGQYTEAFF.

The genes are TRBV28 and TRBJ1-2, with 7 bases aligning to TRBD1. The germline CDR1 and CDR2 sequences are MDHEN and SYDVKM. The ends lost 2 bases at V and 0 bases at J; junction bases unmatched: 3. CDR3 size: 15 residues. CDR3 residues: CASSLRGQPNYGYTF. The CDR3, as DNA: TGTGCCAGCAGTTTACGGGGACAGCCTAACTATGGCTACACCTTC.

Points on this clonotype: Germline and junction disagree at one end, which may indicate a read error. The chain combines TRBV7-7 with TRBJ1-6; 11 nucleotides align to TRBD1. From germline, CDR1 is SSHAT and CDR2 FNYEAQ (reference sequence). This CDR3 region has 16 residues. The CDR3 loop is CASSLAGDRGNSPLHF. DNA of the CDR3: TGTGCTAGCAGCTTAGCGGGGGACAGGGGGAATTCACCCCTCCACTTT.

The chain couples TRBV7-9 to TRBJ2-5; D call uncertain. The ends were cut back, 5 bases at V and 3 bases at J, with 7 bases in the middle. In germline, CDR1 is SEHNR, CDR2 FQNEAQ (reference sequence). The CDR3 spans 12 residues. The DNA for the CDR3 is TGTGCCAGCAGCCCTATGAAAGAGACCCAGTACTTC. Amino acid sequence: CASSPMKETQYF.

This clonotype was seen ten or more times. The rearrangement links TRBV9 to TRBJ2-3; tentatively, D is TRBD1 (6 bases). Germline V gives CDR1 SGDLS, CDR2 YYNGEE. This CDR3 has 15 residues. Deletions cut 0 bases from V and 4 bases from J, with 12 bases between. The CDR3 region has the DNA TGTGCCAGCAGCGTAGCCCTGGGACACTCAGATACGCAGTATTTT. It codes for CASSVALGHSDTQYF.

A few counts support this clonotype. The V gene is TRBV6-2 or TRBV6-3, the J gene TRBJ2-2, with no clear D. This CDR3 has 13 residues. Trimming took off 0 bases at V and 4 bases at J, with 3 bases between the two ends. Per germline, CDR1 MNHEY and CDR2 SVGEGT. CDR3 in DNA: TGTGCCAGCAGTTACTCTCCCACCGGGGAGCTGTTTTTT. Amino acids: CASSYSPTGELFF.

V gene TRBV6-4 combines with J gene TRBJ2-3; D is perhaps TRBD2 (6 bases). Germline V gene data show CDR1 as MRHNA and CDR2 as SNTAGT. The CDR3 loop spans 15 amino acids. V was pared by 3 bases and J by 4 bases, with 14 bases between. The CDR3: CASSDRLTGADTQYF. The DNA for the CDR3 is TGTGCCAGCAGTGATAGGCTCACGGGGGCAGATACGCAGTATTTT.

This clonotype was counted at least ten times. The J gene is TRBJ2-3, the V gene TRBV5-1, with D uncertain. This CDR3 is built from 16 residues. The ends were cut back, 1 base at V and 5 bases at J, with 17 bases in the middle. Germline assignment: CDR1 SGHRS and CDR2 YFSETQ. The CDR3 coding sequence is TGCGCCAGCAGCTTGTGGGCTGGTCGGTCGGGAGATACGCAGTATTTT. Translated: CASSLWAGRSGDTQYF.

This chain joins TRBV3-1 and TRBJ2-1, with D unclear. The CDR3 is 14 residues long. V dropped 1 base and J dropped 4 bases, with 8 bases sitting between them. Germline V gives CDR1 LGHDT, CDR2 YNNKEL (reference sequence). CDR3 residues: CASSQVRGYNEQFF. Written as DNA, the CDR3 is TGTGCCAGCAGCCAAGTTCGCGGTTACAATGAGCAGTTCTTC.

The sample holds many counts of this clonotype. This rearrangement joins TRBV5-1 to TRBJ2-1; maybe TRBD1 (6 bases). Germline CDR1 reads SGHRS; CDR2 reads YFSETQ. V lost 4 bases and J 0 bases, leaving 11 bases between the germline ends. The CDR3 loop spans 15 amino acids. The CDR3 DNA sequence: TGCGCCAGCAGCAGAACAGGGAGCTCCTACAATGAGCAGTTCTTC. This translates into CASSRTGSSYNEQFF.

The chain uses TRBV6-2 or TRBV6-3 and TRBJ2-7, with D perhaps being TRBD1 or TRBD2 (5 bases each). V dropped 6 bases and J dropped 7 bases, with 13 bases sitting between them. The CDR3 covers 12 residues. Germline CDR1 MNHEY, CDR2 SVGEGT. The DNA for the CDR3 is TGTGCCAGCAGAGGGCCGTGGGGGGAGCAGTACTTC. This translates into CASRGPWGEQYF.

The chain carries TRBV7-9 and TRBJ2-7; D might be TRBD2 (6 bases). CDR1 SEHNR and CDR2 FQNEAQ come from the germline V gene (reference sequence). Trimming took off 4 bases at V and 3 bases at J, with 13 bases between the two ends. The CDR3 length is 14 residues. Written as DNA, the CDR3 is TGTGCCAGCAGCTACGGGGACTCTAGCTACGAGCAGTACTTC. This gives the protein CASSYGDSSYEQYF. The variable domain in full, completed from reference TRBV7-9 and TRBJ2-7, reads DTGVSQNPRHKITKRGQNVTFRCDPISEHNRLYWYRQTLGQGPEFLTYFQNEAQLEKSRLLSDRFSAERPKGSFSTLEIQRTEQGDSAMYLCASSYGDSSYEQYFGPGTRLTVT.

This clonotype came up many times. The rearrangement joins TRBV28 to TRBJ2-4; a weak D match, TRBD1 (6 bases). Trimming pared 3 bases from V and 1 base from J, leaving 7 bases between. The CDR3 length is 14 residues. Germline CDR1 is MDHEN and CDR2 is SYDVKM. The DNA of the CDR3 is TGTGCCAGCAGTTTTCAGGGGGCCAAAAACATTCAGTACTTC. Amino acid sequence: CASSFQGAKNIQYF.

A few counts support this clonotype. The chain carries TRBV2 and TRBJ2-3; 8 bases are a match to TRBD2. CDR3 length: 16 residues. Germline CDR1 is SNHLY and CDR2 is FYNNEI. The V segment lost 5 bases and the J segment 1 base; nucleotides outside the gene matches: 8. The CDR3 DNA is TGTGCCAGCAGTAAGCTGACAGCGGGAGGCACAGATACGCAGTATTTT. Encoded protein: CASSKLTAGGTDTQYF.

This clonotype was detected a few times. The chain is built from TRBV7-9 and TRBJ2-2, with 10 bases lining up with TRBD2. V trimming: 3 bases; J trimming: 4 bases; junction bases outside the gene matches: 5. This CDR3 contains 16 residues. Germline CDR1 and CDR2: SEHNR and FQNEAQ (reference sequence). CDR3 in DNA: TGTGCCAGCAGCTTTAGTTCTAGCGGGGGCACCGGGGAGCTGTTTTTT. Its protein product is CASSFSSSGGTGELFF. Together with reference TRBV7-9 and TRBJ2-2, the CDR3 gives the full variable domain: DTGVSQNPRHKITKRGQNVTFRCDPISEHNRLYWYRQTLGQGPEFLTYFQNEAQLEKSRLLSDRFSAERPKGSFSTLEIQRTEQGDSAMYLCASSFSSSGGTGELFFGEGSRLTVL.

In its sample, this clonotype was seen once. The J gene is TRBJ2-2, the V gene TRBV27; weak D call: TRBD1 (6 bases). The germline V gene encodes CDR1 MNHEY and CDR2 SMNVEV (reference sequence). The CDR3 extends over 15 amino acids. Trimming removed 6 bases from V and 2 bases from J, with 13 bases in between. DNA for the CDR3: TGTGCCAGCAGAGTCCGGGACACCAACACCGGGGAGCTGTTTTTT. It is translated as CASRVRDTNTGELFF.

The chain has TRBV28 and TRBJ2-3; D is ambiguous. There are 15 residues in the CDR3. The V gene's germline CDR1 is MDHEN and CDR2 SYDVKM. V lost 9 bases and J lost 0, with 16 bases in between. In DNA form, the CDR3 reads TGTGCCAGTCTGAAAACTCAGGCTAGCACAGATACGCAGTATTTT. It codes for CASLKTQASTDTQYF.

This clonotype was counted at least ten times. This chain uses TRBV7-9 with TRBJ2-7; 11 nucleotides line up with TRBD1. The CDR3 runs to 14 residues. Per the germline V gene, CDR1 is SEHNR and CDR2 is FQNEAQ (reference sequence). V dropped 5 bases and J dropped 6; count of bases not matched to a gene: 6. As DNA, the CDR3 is TGTGCCAGCAGCCAGGGACAGGGGGGGTCCGAGCAGTACTTC. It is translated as CASSQGQGGSEQYF.

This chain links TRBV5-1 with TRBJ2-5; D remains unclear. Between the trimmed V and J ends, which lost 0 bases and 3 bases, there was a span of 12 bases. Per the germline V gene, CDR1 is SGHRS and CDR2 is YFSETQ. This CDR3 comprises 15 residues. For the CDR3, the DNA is TGCGCCAGCAGCTTGGAGGGAACTACAAAAGAGACCCAGTACTTC. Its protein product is CASSLEGTTKETQYF.

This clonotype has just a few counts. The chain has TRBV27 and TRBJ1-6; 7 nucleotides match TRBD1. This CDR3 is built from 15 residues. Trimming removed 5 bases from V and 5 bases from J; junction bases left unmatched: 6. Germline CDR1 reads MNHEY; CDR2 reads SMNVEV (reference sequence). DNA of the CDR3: TGTGCCAGCAGTCCCACAGGGGTTAATAATTCACCCCTCCACTTT. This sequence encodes CASSPTGVNNSPLHF.

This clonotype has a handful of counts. This CDR3 is CASSFSRAVPNEKLFF. The CDR3 DNA follows: TGCGCCAGCAGCTTCTCTAGGGCAGTCCCTAATGAAAAACTGTTTTTT. The rearrangement links TRBV5-1 to TRBJ1-4, with no clear D. The CDR3 sequence is 16 residues long. In germline, CDR1 is SGHRS, CDR2 YFSETQ. V was clipped by 2 bases and J by 3 bases, with 14 bases between them.

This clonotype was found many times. The CDR3 here is CASSPSITDTQYF. CDR3 nucleotides: TGTGCCAGCTCACCATCGATAACAGATACGCAGTATTTT. This sequence joins TRBV18 and TRBJ2-3; D not resolved. The length of the CDR3 is 13 residues. Germline lookup yields CDR1 KGHSH and CDR2 LQKENI. Between the trimmed V and J ends, which lost 2 bases and 3 bases, there was a span of 6 bases.